This TCR beta chain was recorded in a study of post-analysis software for immune sequencing data. Study results and caveats: Roughly 5 TRBV segments, TRBV5-6, TRBV5-1 and TRBV20-1 among them, were found more frequent in patients than controls.

This clonotype was seen more than once but under ten times. What it recognizes is unknown. TCR beta libraries were prepared from cDNA with unique molecular identifiers. TCRdb analysed the PCR reads with MiXCR anew, one entry per CDR3 protein. Of hundreds of thousands of distinct CDR3 sequences in the sample, around 40% are singletons; the top ten hold roughly 12%. This CDR3 is built from 14 residues. In germline, CDR1 is SNHLY, CDR2 FYNNEI. V dropped 6 bases and J dropped 0 bases, with 11 bases sitting between them. This rearrangement joins TRBV2 to TRBJ1-1; TRBD1 is a possible D gene (5 bases). Input material: blood. The receptor was isolated from a girl aged 10-17 years with multiple sclerosis. CDR3 sequence (DNA): TGTGCCAGCAGCTCGGGACGGATGAACACTGAAGCTTTCTTT. As protein: CASSSGRMNTEAFF.